This T cell receptor (beta chain) comes out of a study of T cell repertoires in cytomegalovirus infection. Study as a whole: It was the public TCR beta signatures that indicated both CMV infection and matching HLA type. General observations from the study: Ex vivo, HLA-C-restricted CMV-specific TCR beta clonotypes prevailed over the rest of the response. Totalled public TCR beta family frequency picked out people who carried CMV plus the relevant HLA.

TCRdb re-analysed the reads in MiXCR, keeping a single row per CDR3 protein. Among about 360,000 distinct CDR3 sequences listed, 15% to 20% were seen once. Germline CDR1 is SEHNR and CDR2 is FQNEAQ (reference sequence). J was trimmed by 2 bases and V by 4 bases; bases with no gene match: 5. The CDR3 runs 16 residues. Concerning this clonotype itself: Its antigen is undetermined.

V gene TRBV7-9 combines with J gene TRBJ2-7; 13 bases are a match to TRBD2. The sequence was collected from a human donor in good health (CMV status not recorded). Some clones in this sample may be carry-over from other donors' samples. Sequencing was performed on PBMCs. CDR3 protein: CASSSSGTSGAYEQYF. CDR3 bases: TGTGCCAGCAGCTCATCCGGGACTAGCGGGGCCTACGAGCAGTACTTC.